This is a list of T cell receptor beta chains from one sample in a study of T cell repertoires in cytomegalovirus infection. These receptors are not linked to any known antigen. TCRdb used MiXCR to reprocess the reads, holding one entry per CDR3 protein. The sample carries some 920,000 distinct CDR3 sequences, around 31% recorded once. The specimen comprised cultured CD8+ T cells from PBMCs, sampled from culture after CMV antigen stimulation. Every receptor here comes from a human donor in good health (CMV status not recorded). Some clones in this sample may be carry-over from other donors' samples. The CDR3 runs from the conserved cysteine through the conserved F or W. The order of the fields is D gene, clone size, J gene, V gene, CDR3 protein, CDR3 DNA. The D gene is left open where the match is weak. The size entry is marked missing in some rows and otherwise reads once, few, many or a size class.

NA | many | TRBJ1-5 | TRBV7-8 | CASSHNWGRDQPQHF | TGTGCCAGCAGCCATAATTGGGGGCGCGATCAGCCCCAGCATTTT
NA | once | TRBJ2-2 | TRBV6-8 | CASSYRGPSTGELFF | TGTGCCAGCAGTTACCGAGGTCCCTCTACCGGGGAGCTGTTTTTT
NA | NA | TRBJ2-7 | TRBV2 | CASIRSYEQYF | TGTGCCAGCATCCGCTCCTACGAGCAGTACTTC
NA | NA | TRBJ2-1 | TRBV27 | CASSLGGIVREQFF | TGTGCCAGCAGTTTAGGGGGCATCGTGCGTGAGCAGTTCTTC
NA | NA | TRBJ2-2 | TRBV6-2/TRBV6-3 | CASSQQFNTGELFF | TGTGCCAGCAGCCAACAGTTTAACACCGGGGAGCTGTTTTTT
TRBD1 | few | TRBJ1-5 | TRBV10-3 | CAISESGGGAGQPQHF | TGTGCCATCAGTGAGTCTGGAGGGGGCGCCGGTCAGCCCCAGCATTTT
TRBD1 | few | TRBJ2-3 | TRBV7-6 | CASSPETGGRDTQYF | TGTGCCAGCAGCCCCGAGACAGGGGGCAGAGATACGCAGTATTTT
TRBD1 | few | TRBJ1-2 | TRBV19 | CASSTQTGVSYYGYTF | TGTGCCAGTAGTACTCAGACAGGGGTGAGCTACTATGGCTACACCTTC
TRBD1 | NA | TRBJ2-2 | TRBV7-9 | CASSATSGGDPNTGELFF | TGTGCCAGCAGCGCGACCTCAGGGGGAGATCCGAACACCGGGGAGCTGTTTTTT
TRBD1 | many | TRBJ2-5 | TRBV7-2 | CASTQRDRREETQYF | TGTGCCAGCACCCAACGGGACAGAAGGGAAGAGACCCAGTACTTC
NA | many | TRBJ1-5 | TRBV7-3 | CASSSRPGQPQHF | TGTGCCAGCAGTTCGCGGCCCGGTCAGCCCCAGCATTTT
NA | few | TRBJ2-3 | TRBV7-8 | CASSSNSYDTQYF | TGTGCCAGCAGCTCCAACAGTTACGATACGCAGTATTTT
NA | NA | TRBJ2-2 | TRBV14 | CASSQDWAAKMTGELFF | TGTGCCAGCAGCCAAGATTGGGCCGCTAAGATGACCGGGGAGCTGTTTTTT
TRBD1 | NA | TRBJ1-4 | TRBV27 | CASRGGDSSPPGTNEKLFF | TGTGCCAGCAGGGGGGGGGACAGCTCACCCCCGGGGACTAATGAAAAACTGTTTTTT
NA | NA | TRBJ2-1 | TRBV28 | CASSLRTDRRSYNEQFF | TGTGCCAGCAGCCTCAGGACTGATCGTCGCTCCTACAATGAGCAGTTCTTC
NA | NA | TRBJ1-6 | TRBV27 | CASTPGVISPLHF | TGTGCCAGCACCCCGGGGGTGATTTCACCCCTCCACTTT
NA | NA | TRBJ2-1 | TRBV6-4 | CASSLRPLPQLEQFF | TGTGCCAGCAGTTTAAGGCCTCTTCCGCAATTAGAGCAGTTCTTC
NA | few | TRBJ2-1 | TRBV2 | CASPVMDTRRNEQFF | TGTGCCAGTCCTGTCATGGACACCCGGAGGAATGAGCAGTTCTTC
NA | NA | TRBJ2-5 | TRBV12-3/TRBV12-4 | CACSLQVQGTQYF | TGTGCCTGCAGCCTACAGGTCCAGGGGACCCAGTACTTC
NA | NA | TRBJ1-5 | TRBV11-2 | CASSLESRQVGRSNQPQHF | TGTGCCAGCAGCTTAGAATCGAGACAGGTGGGGCGGAGCAATCAGCCCCAGCATTTT
NA | NA | TRBJ2-1 | TRBV28 | CASRGRKSSSYNEQFF | TGTGCCAGCAGAGGCAGGAAATCTTCCTCCTACAATGAGCAGTTCTTC
NA | NA | TRBJ2-1 | TRBV20-1 | CSARDSGRQFF | TGCAGTGCTAGAGATTCGGGCAGGCAGTTCTTC
NA | NA | TRBJ1-2 | TRBV6-6 | CASSYSPGTEGYTF | TGTGCCAGCAGTTACTCCCCAGGGACGGAGGGCTACACCTTC
NA | NA | TRBJ1-3 | TRBV18 | CASSPPDSGFVGNTIYF | TGTGCCAGCTCACCACCGGACTCGGGATTTGTCGGAAACACCATATATTTT
NA | NA | TRBJ2-2 | TRBV12-3/TRBV12-4 | CASSGDSAPGELFF | TGTGCCAGCAGTGGGGACTCGGCCCCCGGGGAGCTGTTTTTT
NA | few | TRBJ2-2 | TRBV19 | CASSGPVGELFF | TGTGCCAGTAGTGGGCCCGTCGGGGAGCTGTTTTTT
NA | many | TRBJ2-2 | TRBV7-6 | CASSLAIGFIHGELFF | TGTGCCAGCAGCTTAGCGATTGGATTCATCCACGGGGAGCTGTTTTTT
NA | NA | TRBJ1-1 | TRBV7-6 | CASSSGQGLAEAFF | TGTGCCAGCAGCTCAGGGCAGGGACTAGCTGAAGCTTTCTTT